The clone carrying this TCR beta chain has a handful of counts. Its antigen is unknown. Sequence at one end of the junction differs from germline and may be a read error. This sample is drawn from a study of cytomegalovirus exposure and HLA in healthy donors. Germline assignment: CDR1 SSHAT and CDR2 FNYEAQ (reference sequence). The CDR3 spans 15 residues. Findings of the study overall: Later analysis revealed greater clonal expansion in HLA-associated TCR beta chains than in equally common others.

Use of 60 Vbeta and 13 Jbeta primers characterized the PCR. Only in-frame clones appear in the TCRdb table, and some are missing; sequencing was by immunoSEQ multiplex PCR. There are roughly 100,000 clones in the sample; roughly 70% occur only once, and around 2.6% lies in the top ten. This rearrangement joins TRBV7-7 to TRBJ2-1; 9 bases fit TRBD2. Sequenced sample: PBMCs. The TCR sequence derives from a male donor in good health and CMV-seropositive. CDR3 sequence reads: CASSLVAGDLSEQFF. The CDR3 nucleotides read TGTGCTAGCAGCTTAGTAGCGGGAGATCTAAGTGAGCAGTTCTTC.